This paragraph reports one T cell receptor beta chain. Assay used: immunoSEQ multiplex PCR; TCRdb lists only in-frame clones, some missing. The data show over 150,000 clones, roughly 80% seen once. The data derive from a study of blood T cell repertoires in COVID-19. CDR1 is PRHDT and CDR2 is FYEKMQ in the germline V gene (reference sequence). The CDR3 length is 15 residues. The germline V and J ends were trimmed by 2 bases and 4 bases, with 12 bases remaining between them. Enrollees, roughly 18 to 95 years old, lived in around 23 US areas. Each participant's cohort was designated according to participant-reported clinical history.

This chain uses TRBV13 with TRBJ2-1; tentatively, D is TRBD1 (6 bases). Sequenced input: PBMCs or T cells enriched from blood (not recorded which). This receptor was identified in a woman aged 55-69 years who had recovered from COVID-19. The CDR3 coding sequence is TGTGCCAGCAGCTTACAGGGGATTCCATACAATGAGCAGTTCTTC. It codes for CASSLQGIPYNEQFF.